One and the same sample provided the 21 T cell receptor beta chains below, sequenced in a study of response to subunit inactivated influenza vaccine. TCRdb independently ran MiXCR on the RT-PCR reads; one entry per CDR3 protein. The data show more than 550,000 distinct CDR3 sequences, with 12% seen just once and roughly 10% held by the top ten. The sample consisted of PBMCs from blood, taken on the day of vaccination. The source of these receptors is a man aged 45-65 years who received an inactivated influenza vaccine.

This clonotype was seen repeatedly, ten times or more. The chain uses TRBV29-1 and TRBJ1-1, with 10 bases aligning to TRBD1. Per the germline V gene, CDR1 is SQVTM and CDR2 is ANQGSEA. V lost 8 bases, J lost 1 base, and 4 bases stayed unmatched. The CDR3 runs 13 residues. CDR3: CSIDRGPNTEAFF. In DNA form, the CDR3 reads TGCAGCATCGACAGGGGGCCGAACACTGAAGCTTTCTTT.

This clonotype has a handful of counts. The chain uses TRBV6-2 or TRBV6-3 and TRBJ1-5; D is uncertain. Per the germline V gene, CDR1 is MNHEY and CDR2 is SVGEGT. The V end lost 6 bases, the J end lost 5 bases, and 14 bases lay between the germline ends. The CDR3 has 14 residues. CDR3 region: CASSPEGTHQPQHF. The CDR3 bases are TGTGCCAGCAGCCCCGAGGGCACCCATCAGCCCCAGCATTTT.

The chain links TRBV6-1 to TRBJ1-5; D is ambiguous. The CDR3 consists of 14 residues. V was clipped by 0 bases and J by 9 bases, with 12 bases between them. Germline loops: CDR1 MNHNS, CDR2 SASEGT. The CDR3 bases are TGTGCCAGCAGTGAAGCTAGTGCCCTGGGGCCCCAGCATTTT. Amino acid sequence: CASSEASALGPQHF.

The V and J genes are TRBV7-9 and TRBJ2-3; D remains unclear. Trimming pared 4 bases from V and 1 base from J, leaving 18 bases between. Germline CDR1 SEHNR, CDR2 FQNEAQ (reference sequence). The CDR3 extends over 17 amino acids. The CDR3 is CASSYSLRTPRTDTQYF. Written as DNA, the CDR3 is TGTGCCAGCAGCTACAGTCTTCGGACCCCGCGCACAGATACGCAGTATTTT.

The chain links TRBV20-1 to TRBJ2-1; D unresolved. CDR3 length: 12 amino acids. The V end was cut by 0 bases, the J end by 13 bases, with 13 bases between. Germline CDR1 DFQATT, CDR2 SNEGSKA (reference sequence). The CDR3 nucleotides are TGCAGTGCTAGAGATGTCCTAACCAGCCAGTTCTTC. Amino acid sequence: CSARDVLTSQFF.

The rearrangement links TRBV6-2 or TRBV6-3 to TRBJ2-1; 12 nucleotides agree with TRBD1. CDR1 and CDR2 (germline): MNHEY, SVGEGT. V gave up 2 bases and J gave up 7 bases; unmatched junction bases: 6. The CDR3 extends over 16 amino acids. This chain's CDR3 is CASSYPRDRGRNEQFF. CDR3 DNA: TGTGCCAGCAGTTACCCACGGGACAGGGGGCGGAATGAGCAGTTCTTC.

The genes are TRBV5-5 and TRBJ2-2, with TRBD1 as a possible D gene (6 bases). Germline lookup yields CDR1 SGHKS and CDR2 YYEKEE (reference sequence). The germline V and J ends were trimmed by 0 bases and 6 bases, with 15 bases remaining between them. The CDR3 covers 16 residues. CDR3 nucleotide sequence: TGTGCCAGCAGCTTGGCACAGGGTAGCGTGCCCGGGGAGCTGTTTTTT. It codes for CASSLAQGSVPGELFF.

V is TRBV24-1 and J is TRBJ2-7, with a possible D match to TRBD2 (6 bases). This CDR3 is 13 amino acids long. The V gene's germline CDR1 is KGHDR and CDR2 SFDVKD. V was clipped by 8 bases and J by 5 bases, with 15 bases between them. CDR3: CATILPWRDEQYF. CDR3 DNA: TGTGCCACCATTCTCCCCTGGAGGGACGAGCAGTACTTC.

The table lists this clonotype with a few counts. The genes are TRBV3-1 and TRBJ2-1; 10 bases map to TRBD2. This CDR3 has 18 residues. The germline V gene has CDR1 LGHDT and CDR2 YNNKEL (reference sequence). Trimming took 1 base from V and 4 from J; bases not matched to a gene: 10. The CDR3 is CASSQVLEREGGYNEQFF. The CDR3 region has the DNA TGTGCCAGCAGCCAAGTTCTAGAGCGGGAGGGAGGTTACAATGAGCAGTTCTTC.

This clonotype has only a few counts. The rearrangement uses TRBV5-1 and TRBJ1-1; possibly TRBD1 for D (5 bases). The CDR3 sequence is 16 residues long. Looked up from germline, CDR1 is SGHRS and CDR2 is YFSETQ. V was shortened by 3 bases and J by 3 bases, with 18 bases between the two germline ends. This chain's CDR3 is CASSSKTRAGDTEAFF. As DNA, the CDR3 is TGCGCCAGCAGCTCGAAGACGCGGGCGGGGGACACTGAAGCTTTCTTT.

This clonotype was seen only a few times. V usage is TRBV2 and J usage is TRBJ2-5; the D is unclear. This CDR3 region has 14 residues. Per the germline V gene, CDR1 is SNHLY and CDR2 is FYNNEI. V lost 1 base, J lost 1 base, and 7 bases lay in between. The CDR3 region is CASSEGPPQETQYF. CDR3 sequence (DNA): TGTGCCAGCAGTGAAGGACCTCCCCAAGAGACCCAGTACTTC.

This clonotype was picked up a small number of times. V is TRBV6-2 or TRBV6-3 and J is TRBJ1-2, with D uncertain. This CDR3 has 16 residues. Germline assignment: CDR1 MNHEY and CDR2 SVGEGT. Trimming shortened V by 0 bases and J by 4 bases, and 15 bases separated the two germline ends. CDR3 sequence: CASSYSARATGYGYTF. In DNA, the CDR3 is TGTGCCAGCAGTTACTCAGCGCGGGCAACTGGCTATGGCTACACCTTC.

This clonotype was detected a few times. CDR3 amino acids: CASSLGVAGANVLTF. CDR3 nucleotides: TGTGCCAGCAGTTTAGGGGTGGCTGGGGCCAACGTCCTGACTTTC. This chain links TRBV27 with TRBJ2-6; D not resolved. The CDR3 runs 15 residues. CDR1 MNHEY and CDR2 SMNVEV come from the germline V gene (reference sequence). Trimming removed 2 bases from V and 2 bases from J, with 7 bases in between.

This clonotype was seen a few times. The gene calls are TRBV4-1 and TRBJ2-1, with TRBD2 identical over 7 bases. Germline V gives CDR1 MGHRA, CDR2 YSYEKL. This CDR3 comprises 16 residues. V shed 2 bases, J shed 7 bases, and the junction held 11 bases outside the gene matches. The CDR3 DNA reads as TGCGCCAGCAGCCAATTTCAAGCGGGGACTAAAAATGAGCAGTTCTTC. Translated: CASSQFQAGTKNEQFF.

This clonotype was detected many times. The chain joins TRBV5-6 to TRBJ1-5, with no clear D. The germline V gene encodes CDR1 SGHDT and CDR2 YYEEEE. CDR3 size: 15 residues. Trimming took 0 bases from V and 0 from J, leaving 7 bases between them. In DNA, the CDR3 is TGTGCCAGCAGCTTGGGCCAGTATAGCAATCAGCCCCAGCATTTT. Translation gives CASSLGQYSNQPQHF.

The sample holds a few counts of this clonotype. This rearrangement joins TRBV7-9 to TRBJ2-7, with D possibly TRBD2 on 7 matching bases. The CDR3 runs 12 residues. The germline V gene encodes CDR1 SEHNR and CDR2 FQNEAQ (reference sequence). The DNA for the CDR3 is TGTGCGGGGGGGCAGGAGACCTACGAGCAGTACTTC. It encodes CAGGQETYEQYF.

This clonotype has more than one count but fewer than ten. This rearrangement joins TRBV5-4 to TRBJ2-2, with 7 bases lining up with TRBD2. The CDR3 has 15 residues. V trimming: 5 bases; J trimming: 2 bases; junction bases outside the gene matches: 6. Germline V gene lookup returns CDR1 SGHNT and CDR2 YYREEE (reference sequence). The CDR3 region is CASRPSGINTGELFF. The CDR3 DNA sequence: TGTGCCAGCAGGCCTAGCGGTATTAACACCGGGGAGCTGTTTTTT.

This clonotype was recorded a few times. The rearrangement links TRBV12-3 or TRBV12-4 to TRBJ2-2, with 9 bases matching TRBD1. V dropped 5 bases and J dropped 5; count of bases not matched to a gene: 12. The CDR3 loop spans 17 amino acids. CDR3 DNA sequence: TGTGCCAGCAGTCCACCGGGGACAGGGTTTAAGACCGGGGAGCTGTTTTTT. Amino acid sequence: CASSPPGTGFKTGELFF.

V gene TRBV7-6 combines with J gene TRBJ2-1, with 12 bases fitting TRBD2. The CDR3 spans 15 residues. The V segment lost 5 bases and the J segment 9 bases; nucleotides outside the gene matches: 8. Per the germline V gene, CDR1 is SGHVS and CDR2 is FNYEAQ. As DNA, the CDR3 is TGTGCCAGCAGCATCTCTAGCGGGAGGGATTTTGAGCAGTTCTTC. Protein sequence: CASSISSGRDFEQFF.

This clonotype came up a few times. The genes are TRBV6-1 and TRBJ1-5, with D uncertain. V lost 3 bases and J 4 bases, leaving 7 bases between the germline ends. The CDR3 contains 13 residues. CDR1 is MNHNS, CDR2 SASEGT, per germline. The CDR3 nucleotides read TGTGCCAGCAGTGAGTTTCAGAATCAGCCCCAGCATTTT. Protein sequence: CASSEFQNQPQHF.

The V call is TRBV10-2, the J call TRBJ2-7; 11 bases map to TRBD2. Germline loops: CDR1 WSHSY, CDR2 SAAADI. The CDR3 has 15 residues. V gave up 0 bases and J gave up 4 bases; unmatched junction bases: 2. Written as DNA, the CDR3 is TGCGCCAGCAGTGAGTCCCTAGCGGGAGGATACGAGCAGTACTTC. Translated: CASSESLAGGYEQYF.